The 24 T cell receptor beta chains reported below all come from one sample, sequenced in a study of esophageal squamous cell carcinoma under preoperative chemotherapy. Specified time point: before preoperative PTX-NDP chemotherapy. Each CDR3 protein gets one entry after TCRdb re-called the PCR reads with MiXCR. The table lists approximately 15,000 distinct CDR3 sequences, roughly 60% of them singletons. This sample was taken from a patient given preoperative chemotherapy. Source of these receptors: a human donor with esophageal squamous cell carcinoma. The donor label of this sample is uncertain.

By sample share, this clonotype is medium-sized. The chain links TRBV6-1 to TRBJ1-1; weak D call: TRBD1 (5 bases). Trimming removed 6 bases at V and 4 bases at J, with 12 bases between. Germline CDR1 and CDR2: MNHNS and SASEGT. The CDR3 sequence is 13 residues long. The CDR3 nucleotides are TGTGCCAGCAGCCCGGGACTCGGCACTGAAGCTTTCTTT. Translation: CASSPGLGTEAFF.

The chain uses TRBV12-3 or TRBV12-4 and TRBJ1-1, with D perhaps matching TRBD1 (5 bases). This CDR3 contains 13 residues. Trimming removed 6 bases from V and 1 base from J, with 9 bases in between. The CDR3 DNA sequence: TGTGCCAGCAGGGGACGGGAGAACACTGAAGCTTTCTTT. Protein sequence: CASRGRENTEAFF.

The J gene is TRBJ2-5, the V gene TRBV12-3 or TRBV12-4, with a weak D call TRBD2 (6 bases). The CDR3 totals 13 residues. V was trimmed by 2 bases and J by 11 bases, leaving 15 bases between them. The CDR3 coding sequence is TGTGCCAGCAGTTTAACTAGCATGAATGAGCAGTACTTC. Translation gives CASSLTSMNEQYF.

This clonotype was counted between two and nine times. A clone one base away is much larger, so this may be a read error. J is TRBJ2-1 and V is TRBV6-1; tentatively, D is TRBD2 (6 bases). The germline CDR1 and CDR2 sequences are MNHNS and SASEGT. There are 14 residues in the CDR3. V was shortened by 6 bases and J by 10 bases, with 19 bases between the two germline ends. CDR3 sequence reads: CASSSWGDSYEQFF. The CDR3 coding sequence is TGTGCCAGCAGCTCCTGGGGGGACTCCTACGAGCAGTTCTTC.

As to this clonotype: An end of the junction does not agree with germline; a read error may underlie this. This chain links TRBV6-1 with TRBJ2-1; possible D gene TRBD2, 7 bases. This CDR3 has 18 residues. The germline V gene has CDR1 MNHNS and CDR2 SASEGT. CDR3 region: CASSGREGGAAPYDEQYF. The CDR3 nucleotides read TGTGCCAGCAGTGGGAGAGAGGGGGGGGCGGCGCCCTACGATGAGCAGTACTTT.

A note on this clonotype: Compared with germline, one end of the junction differs, possibly owing to a read error. Here the CDR3 DNA reads TGTGTGAGCAGTGAAGGGGGGCTGGGAGCCAAAGACATTCAGTATTTC. Amino acid sequence: CVSSEGGLGAKDIQYF. The genes are TRBV6-1 and TRBJ2-4; D is perhaps TRBD1 or TRBD2 (6 bases each). Germline CDR1 is MNHNS and CDR2 is SASEGT. The CDR3 sequence is 16 residues long.

This clonotype was counted many times. V usage is TRBV6-1 and J usage is TRBJ2-6, with 8 positions matching TRBD1. With V trimmed by 3 bases and J by 4 bases, 2 bases remained unmatched. The CDR3 consists of 15 residues. CDR1 MNHNS and CDR2 SASEGT come from the germline V gene. This CDR3 reads CASSETGDGANVLTF. The CDR3 coding sequence is TGTGCCAGCAGTGAGACAGGGGACGGGGCCAACGTCCTGACTTTC.

This clonotype has a single count. The chain has TRBV6-2 or TRBV6-3 and TRBJ2-1; maybe TRBD2 (5 bases). The end of the DNA is better explained by TRBJ2-7, so the J call may be wrong. The CDR3 has 13 amino acids. Germline CDR1 is MNHEY and CDR2 is SVGEGT. CDR3: CASSKGRGYEQYF. CDR3 DNA sequence: TGTGCCAGCAGTAAAGGACGGGGCTACGAGCAGTACTTC.

This clonotype has ten or more counts. The V gene is TRBV6-2 or TRBV6-3, the J gene TRBJ2-1, with 9 positions matching TRBD2. The J segment lost 4 bases and the V segment lost 0 bases, leaving 4 bases of the junction unmatched. This CDR3 is 16 amino acids long. Germline CDR1 MNHEY, CDR2 SVGEGT. CDR3 DNA sequence: TGTGCCAGCAGTTACTCGCCGACTAGCGGTTACAATGAGCAGTTCTTC. It translates to CASSYSPTSGYNEQFF.

The rearrangement joins TRBV6-1 to TRBJ2-1; D not resolved. TRBJ2-7 matches the DNA end more closely, so the J call is doubtful. Per the germline V gene, CDR1 is MNHNS and CDR2 is SASEGT. CDR3 length equals 14 residues. CDR3 DNA: TGTGCCAGCAGTGAAGAGTACGGAACCTACGAGCAGTACTTC. Translating it yields CASSEEYGTYEQYF.

The rearrangement joins TRBV6-5 to TRBJ2-1; 7 positions agree with TRBD2. Per germline, CDR1 MNHEY and CDR2 SVGAGI. The J segment lost 9 bases and the V segment lost 4 bases, leaving 0 bases of the junction unmatched. This CDR3 contains 11 residues. Here the CDR3 DNA reads TGTGCCAGCAGTTGGGGGGGTGAGCAGTTCTTC. Encoded protein: CASSWGGEQFF.

The J gene is TRBJ2-1, the V gene TRBV7-2; possible D gene TRBD1, 6 bases. Near its end, the DNA agrees better with TRBJ2-5, so the J call may be wrong. Germline-derived CDR1 and CDR2 are SGHTA and FQGNSA. The CDR3 loop spans 14 amino acids. CDR3 protein: CASSLTGPQETQYF. CDR3 in DNA: TGTGCCAGCAGCTTAACAGGGCCCCAAGAGACCCAGTACTTC.

The chain links TRBV6-4 to TRBJ2-3, with a possible D match to TRBD2 (6 bases). CDR1 MRHNA and CDR2 SNTAGT come from the germline V gene. The V gene lost 0 bases and the J gene lost 4 bases, with 14 bases spanning the gap. The CDR3 is made up of 16 amino acids. CDR3 nucleotides: TGTGCCAGCAGTGACTCGGGGGGAGGTAACCCAGATACGCAGTATTTT. It codes for CASSDSGGGNPDTQYF.

This clonotype was seen just once. A read error is possible here, since a much larger clone lies one base away. Here the CDR3 omits its conserved ending phenylalanine or tryptophan, so a read error is the likely source. The chain carries TRBV6-1 and TRBJ2-7; 7 bases are shared with TRBD1. The V segment lost 5 bases and the J segment 2 bases; nucleotides outside the gene matches: 3. The CDR3 consists of 13 residues. The germline V gene has CDR1 MNHNS and CDR2 SASEGT. DNA of the CDR3: TGTGCCAGCAGTCGTGGACAGGCCTACGAGCAGTACTTA. Translation: CASSRGQAYEQYL.

The chain is built from TRBV6-4 and TRBJ2-2; weak D call: TRBD1 (6 bases). Germline lookup yields CDR1 MRHNA and CDR2 SNTAGT. The CDR3 loop spans 15 amino acids. Trimming stripped 3 bases from V and 16 bases from J, with 24 bases between. The CDR3 spells CASSDPGYSTGTQFF. DNA of the CDR3: TGTGCCAGCAGTGATCCGGGTTACAGCACAGGGACGCAGTTTTTT.

The chain couples TRBV7-2 to TRBJ2-1; 9 bases map to TRBD2. Trimming took 5 bases from V and 3 from J; bases not matched to a gene: 8. CDR3 size: 16 residues. Germline V gives CDR1 SGHTA, CDR2 FQGNSA. The CDR3 spells CASSRGGGRVYNEQFF. CDR3 bases: TGTGCCAGCAGCCGCGGGGGGGGGAGGGTCTACAATGAGCAGTTCTTC.

The rearrangement joins TRBV6-1 to TRBJ2-3, with D perhaps TRBD2 (7 bases). CDR1 is MNHNS and CDR2 is SASEGT in the germline V gene. Trimming shortened V by 6 bases and J by 5 bases, and 21 bases separated the two germline ends. CDR3 length equals 16 residues. CDR3: CASRGNGGRGEDTQYF. Here the CDR3 DNA reads TGTGCCAGCAGGGGCAACGGGGGGCGTGGGGAAGATACGCAGTATTTT.

The chain is built from TRBV7-2 and TRBJ2-1; D might be TRBD2 (5 bases). The DNA matches TRBJ2-3 better at its end, which makes the J call doubtful. CDR3 length: 14 amino acids. Per the germline V gene, CDR1 is SGHTA and CDR2 is FQGNSA. Written as DNA, the CDR3 is TGTGCCAGCAGCAGAGGACCGGCCCTCGGGGCGCAGTATTTT. This gives the protein CASSRGPALGAQYF.

Points on this clonotype: One end of the junction fails to match germline, which may point to a read error. The chain uses TRBV6-1 and TRBJ2-5; D may be TRBD2 (7 bases). Germline V gene sequence: CDR1 MNHNS, CDR2 SASEGT. The length of the CDR3 is 16 residues. The CDR3 loop is CASGGGGGRDQETQYF. In DNA, the CDR3 is TGTGCCAGCGGGGGAGGGGGGGGACGTGACCAAGAGACCCAGTATTTC.

The chain couples TRBV7-3 to TRBJ2-1; a weak D match, TRBD2 (7 bases). The V gene lost 0 bases and the J gene lost 10 bases, with 16 bases spanning the gap. Per germline, CDR1 SGHTA and CDR2 FQGTGA. The CDR3 runs 15 residues. The CDR3 reads CASSLTGGVIYEQFF. Written as DNA, the CDR3 is TGTGCCAGCAGCTTAACAGGGGGGGTAATCTACGAGCAGTTCTTC.

This clonotype has ten or more counts. The rearrangement links TRBV7-2 to TRBJ2-1, with 16 bases identical to TRBD2. Matching the DNA end better, TRBJ2-7 makes the J call doubtful. The V gene's germline CDR1 is SGHTA and CDR2 FQGNSA. The CDR3 is 15 residues long. The CDR3 DNA follows: TGTGCCAGCGCGGGACTAGCGGGAGGGCCGGGCGAGCAGTACTTC. It encodes CASAGLAGGPGEQYF.

For this clonotype: A junction end diverges from the germline sequence, so it may reflect a read error. The chain couples TRBV4-2 to TRBJ2-1, with 7 bases identical to TRBD2. Germline V lookup: CDR1 LGHNA, CDR2 YNFKEQ. The CDR3 is 16 amino acids. As DNA, the CDR3 is TGTGCCAGCAGCCCCCGGTCAGGCGAGCGGGAAGGACGGCCAGTCTTT. Protein product: CASSPRSGEREGRPVF.

This clonotype was detected many times. The chain is built from TRBV7-2 and TRBJ2-3; 14 nucleotides line up with TRBD2. Germline CDR1 and CDR2: SGHTA and FQGNSA. The CDR3 extends over 19 amino acids. Trimming removed 5 bases from V and 6 bases from J; junction bases left unmatched: 16. CDR3 sequence reads: CASSARGGLAGAVADTQYF. The DNA of the CDR3 is TGTGCCAGCAGCGCTAGAGGGGGACTAGCGGGGGCGGTTGCGGATACGCAGTATTTT.

This clonotype is medium-sized (0.01 to 0.1%). CDR3 sequence reads: CASSATSGGAEEQFF. The CDR3 DNA reads as TGTGCCAGCAGCGCGACTAGCGGGGGGGCCGAGGAGCAGTTCTTC. The chain joins TRBV6-4 to TRBJ2-1; 14 bases match TRBD2. This CDR3 comprises 15 residues. V lost 6 bases, J lost 10 bases, and 8 bases stayed unmatched. Germline lookup yields CDR1 MRHNA and CDR2 SNTAGT.